Listed here are 25 T cell receptor beta chains from one sample, sequenced in a study of neurological immune-mediated disorders. TCRdb passed the 5' RACE reads through MiXCR, listing each CDR3 protein once. Among over 35,000 distinct CDR3 sequences listed, roughly 4.4% were seen once. Sequenced: PBMCs. These receptors all come from an older woman with multiple sclerosis.

This clonotype showed up just a few times. The rearrangement links TRBV5-1 to TRBJ2-7; D is undetermined. This CDR3 is 14 amino acids long. V was clipped by 0 bases and J by 9 bases, with 16 bases between them. CDR1 is SGHRS, CDR2 YFSETQ, per germline. The CDR3 coding sequence is TGCGCCAGCAGCTTGGCGCAGTCTGGAAAGGGGCAGTACTTC. This encodes CASSLAQSGKGQYF.

Note on this clonotype: This could be a read error, since a much larger clone is one nucleotide away. The chain is built from TRBV20-1 and TRBJ1-5; D gene uncertain. Trimming removed 3 bases from V and 3 bases from J, with 9 bases in between. CDR1 is DFQATT and CDR2 is SNEGSKA in the germline V gene (reference sequence). This CDR3 spans 13 amino acids. The CDR3 reads CSARGRTNQPQHF. In nucleotides, the CDR3 is TGCAGTGCTAGGGGGAGGACCAATCAGCCCCAGCATTTT.

This clonotype appeared a few times. The gene calls are TRBV3-1 and TRBJ1-4; TRBD1 agrees at 12 bases. CDR3 length: 18 residues. The V gene's germline CDR1 is LGHDT and CDR2 YNNKEL (reference sequence). J gave up 4 bases and V 3 bases, and 9 bases lay outside the gene matches. The CDR3 loop reads CASSHLYRDRGRNEKLFF. CDR3 nucleotide sequence: TGTGCCAGCAGCCACCTCTACCGGGACAGGGGGCGTAATGAAAAACTGTTTTTT. The full variable domain, in which reference TRBV3-1 and TRBJ1-4 provide the parts outside the CDR3, is DTAVSQTPKYLVTQMGNDKSIKCEQNLGHDTMYWYKQDSKKFLKIMFSYNNKELIINETVPNRFSPKSPDKAHLNLHINSLELGDSAVYFCASSHLYRDRGRNEKLFFGSGTQLSVL.

This clonotype was found many times. This sequence joins TRBV20-1 and TRBJ2-1; D is perhaps TRBD1 (5 bases). The CDR3 has 13 residues. The germline CDR1 and CDR2 sequences are DFQATT and SNEGSKA (reference sequence). Trimming took off 2 bases at V and 7 bases at J, with 12 bases between the two ends. Here the CDR3 DNA reads TGCAGTGCTAGAATGGCAGGGTGGAATGAGCAGTTCTTC. This codes for CSARMAGWNEQFF.

In this sample, this clonotype turned up many times. Relative to the germline gene, one junction end is altered; a read error may explain this. The V call is TRBV24-1, the J call TRBJ2-3, with a tentative D call TRBD1 (5 bases). Germline V gene data show CDR1 as KGHDR and CDR2 as SFDVKD. The CDR3 spans 13 residues. The CDR3 reads CASRASSTDTQYF. The DNA of the CDR3 is TGTGCCTCCAGGGCCTCTAGCACAGATACGCAGTATTTT.

This clonotype was seen at least ten times. This sequence joins TRBV15 and TRBJ2-2; D remains unclear. Germline CDR1 LNHNV, CDR2 YYDKDF (reference sequence). The V end lost 5 bases, the J end lost 4 bases, and 8 bases lay between the germline ends. This CDR3 is 13 amino acids long. CDR3 DNA sequence: TGTGCCACCAGCGAAATCCCCACCGGGGAGCTGTTTTTT. It codes for CATSEIPTGELFF.

This clonotype was detected many times. The chain has TRBV2 and TRBJ1-5, with a tentative D call TRBD1 (5 bases). Germline V gene lookup returns CDR1 SNHLY and CDR2 FYNNEI. Trimming shortened V by 7 bases and J by 2 bases, and 9 bases separated the two germline ends. The CDR3 is 13 amino acids. CDR3 residues: CASKGTRNQPQHF. DNA of the CDR3: TGTGCCAGCAAAGGGACTCGCAATCAGCCCCAGCATTTT.

V and J are TRBV20-1 and TRBJ2-4; 7 bases align to TRBD1. Germline V gene lookup returns CDR1 DFQATT and CDR2 SNEGSKA (reference sequence). The CDR3 has 14 residues. Losses at the gene ends were 5 bases for V and 5 bases for J; bases not matched to a gene: 9. CDR3 in DNA: TGCAGTGCTTCTAGGGACAGTCTAGAAAACATTCAGTACTTC. Its protein is CSASRDSLENIQYF.

The sample holds a few counts of this clonotype. The CDR3 nucleotides are TGCGCCAGTCTAGGCGGCGATACGCAGTATTTT. It specifies CASLGGDTQYF. The rearrangement joins TRBV10-1 to TRBJ2-3; no firm D call. Per the germline V gene, CDR1 is WNHNN and CDR2 is SYGVQD (reference sequence). V gave up 9 bases and J gave up 6 bases, with 10 bases separating them. CDR3 length equals 11 residues.

The chain is built from TRBV29-1 and TRBJ2-3; the match to TRBD1 covers 8 bases. Germline V gene data show CDR1 as SQVTM and CDR2 as ANQGSEA. V dropped 0 bases and J dropped 6; count of bases not matched to a gene: 5. The CDR3 extends over 14 amino acids. CDR3 DNA: TGCAGCGTTGAAGAAGACAGGGGAGTCGATACGCAGTATTTT. It encodes CSVEEDRGVDTQYF.

This clonotype appeared a few times. The chain carries TRBV6-4 and TRBJ2-3, with D unclear. Germline values: CDR1 MRHNA, CDR2 SNTAGT. Trimming took 3 bases from V and 5 from J, leaving 12 bases between them. This CDR3 is 14 amino acids long. Here the CDR3 DNA reads TGTGCCAGCAGTGAAGATGGACCCGAAGATACGCAGTATTTT. Amino acids: CASSEDGPEDTQYF.

This clonotype was seen at least ten times. This rearrangement joins TRBV20-1 to TRBJ1-1, with D tentatively TRBD1 (6 bases). The CDR3 contains 12 residues. Germline-derived CDR1 and CDR2 are DFQATT and SNEGSKA (reference sequence). The ends were cut back, 1 base at V and 4 bases at J, with 7 bases in the middle. The CDR3: CSARVGATEAFF. CDR3 bases: TGCAGTGCTAGAGTGGGGGCCACTGAAGCTTTCTTT.

The V gene is TRBV29-1, the J gene TRBJ2-4; 7 bases map to TRBD1. This CDR3 is built from 13 residues. The germline CDR1 and CDR2 sequences are SQVTM and ANQGSEA. Unmatched junction bases numbered 5, after V lost 4 bases and J lost 5 bases. The CDR3, as DNA: TGCAGCGTTGCAAGGGGGCCCCAAAACATTCAGTACTTC. Residues: CSVARGPQNIQYF.

The chain has TRBV7-2 and TRBJ1-2, with a tentative D call TRBD1 (6 bases). CDR1 and CDR2 from the germline V gene are SGHTA and FQGNSA. This CDR3 contains 14 residues. Trimming cost V 5 bases and J 5 bases, with 15 bases left between them. The CDR3 reads CASSITGTTYGYTF. CDR3 DNA: TGTGCCAGCAGCATTACCGGGACAACATATGGCTACACCTTC.

This clonotype occurred many times. V is TRBV6-2 or TRBV6-3 and J is TRBJ2-2, with TRBD2 as a possible D gene (5 bases). Germline values: CDR1 MNHEY, CDR2 SVGEGT. Trimming left V 2 bases short and J 4 bases short, with 11 bases between. The CDR3 has 15 amino acids. CDR3 amino acids: CASSYTAAGTGELFF. CDR3 in DNA: TGTGCCAGCAGTTACACCGCGGCGGGCACCGGGGAGCTGTTTTTT.

This clonotype was seen at least ten times. V and J are TRBV9 and TRBJ2-1; 9 bases map to TRBD2. Per the germline V gene, CDR1 is SGDLS and CDR2 is YYNGEE. The CDR3 runs to 13 residues. V lost 7 bases, J lost 5 bases, and 4 bases stayed unmatched. DNA for the CDR3: TGTGCCAGCGGGGCTAGCGGGAACAATGAGCAGTTCTTC. It encodes CASGASGNNEQFF.

This clonotype has a count of ten or more. The chain links TRBV20-1 to TRBJ1-5; D possibly corresponds to TRBD1 (6 bases). The CDR3 totals 14 residues. Trimming cost V 6 bases and J 6 bases, with 18 bases left between them. The V gene's germline CDR1 is DFQATT and CDR2 SNEGSKA (reference sequence). The CDR3 region has the DNA TGCAGTGCCATTCCCCCCAGGGGTACTCAGCCCCAGCATTTT. As protein: CSAIPPRGTQPQHF.

The table lists this clonotype with many counts. The chain has TRBV20-1 and TRBJ2-7; TRBD2 matches 8 bases. Per germline, CDR1 DFQATT and CDR2 SNEGSKA (reference sequence). This CDR3 is 15 amino acids long. Trimming at V came to 3 bases and at J to 4 bases, leaving 11 bases not matched to a gene. In DNA form, the CDR3 reads TGCAGTGCTAGGACCCCCGCGGGGGGCCTATACGAGCAGTACTTC. Translation gives CSARTPAGGLYEQYF.

This clonotype came up a few times. The V and J genes are TRBV9 and TRBJ2-2; D gene unclear. V lost 1 base, J lost 0 bases, and 7 bases lay in between. The CDR3 runs to 15 residues. The germline CDR1 and CDR2 sequences are SGDLS and YYNGEE. Here the CDR3 DNA reads TGTGCCAGCAGCGTACTTGGGACGAACACCGGGGAGCTGTTTTTT. This translates into CASSVLGTNTGELFF.

This clonotype showed up many times. CDR3 region: CASSYDRRNVEAFF. The CDR3 region has the DNA TGTGCCAGCAGTTACGACAGGAGAAACGTTGAAGCTTTCTTT. The rearrangement joins TRBV6-5 to TRBJ1-1, with D tentatively TRBD1 (6 bases). The CDR3 sequence is 14 residues long. The germline CDR1 and CDR2 sequences are MNHEY and SVGAGI. V was clipped by 2 bases and J by 7 bases, with 14 bases between them.

This clonotype appeared many times. The rearrangement joins TRBV20-1 to TRBJ2-1; the match to TRBD1 covers 7 bases. The V gene's germline CDR1 is DFQATT and CDR2 SNEGSKA (reference sequence). This CDR3 comprises 12 residues. Trimming removed 7 bases from V and 6 bases from J; junction bases left unmatched: 6. CDR3 protein: CSGGRQGNEQFF. DNA for the CDR3: TGCAGTGGGGGTAGACAGGGCAATGAGCAGTTCTTC.

This clonotype has a count of ten or more. CDR3 loop: CASSWDRYTDTQYF. CDR3 nucleotides: TGTGCCAGCAGCTGGGACAGGTACACAGATACGCAGTATTTT. The chain recombines TRBV7-2 with TRBJ2-3; TRBD1 matches at 8 bases. This CDR3 has 14 amino acids. V lost 4 bases, J lost 2 bases, and 2 bases stayed unmatched. Germline assignment: CDR1 SGHTA and CDR2 FQGNSA.

This clonotype occurred many times. The chain is built from TRBV4-1 and TRBJ2-3; no clear D. The germline gives CDR1 MGHRA, CDR2 YSYEKL. The CDR3 totals 14 residues. V gave up 2 bases and J gave up 4 bases, with 10 bases separating them. The CDR3 DNA follows: TGCGCCAGCAGCCAAACGTGGGTGGCAGATACGCAGTATTTT. Its protein product is CASSQTWVADTQYF.

V and J are TRBV7-3 and TRBJ1-6; D not certain. Trimming removed 5 bases at V and 7 bases at J, with 9 bases between. This CDR3 region has 13 residues. Germline-derived CDR1 and CDR2 are SGHTA and FQGTGA. CDR3 nucleotides: TGTGCCAGCAGCCTCCGACGGAATTCACCCCTCCACTTT. This encodes CASSLRRNSPLHF.

The table lists this clonotype with many counts. CDR3 in DNA: TGTGCCAGCAGCTTAGCGGGACAGGACGAGCAGTACTTC. Translation: CASSLAGQDEQYF. V and J are TRBV7-2 and TRBJ2-7, with 8 bases fitting TRBD1. Germline V lookup: CDR1 SGHTA, CDR2 FQGNSA. This CDR3 has 13 residues. The ends lost 0 bases at V and 5 bases at J; junction bases unmatched: 0. Drawing the rest from reference TRBV7-2 and TRBJ2-7, the complete variable domain is GAGVSQSPSNKVTEKGKDVELRCDPISGHTALYWYRQSLGQGLEFLIYFQGNSAPDKSGLPSDRFSAERTGGSVSTLTIQRTQQEDSAVYLCASSLAGQDEQYFGPGTRLTVT.